The sequence of this TCR beta chain was determined in a study of cytotoxic CD8 clonotypes in ibrutinib-treated CLL. Overall study: Within the patient group, some 11 were relapsed/refractory and around 15 treatment-naive, and around 17 were IGHV unmutated. After a median of approximately 68 months, some 14 patients stayed remitted and 12 progressed; responses had been partial in approximately 24 and complete in 2.

Produced via immunoSEQ multiplex PCR; TCRdb's table is partial and in-frame only. The table lists around 200,000 clones, more than 70% of them singletons. This CDR3 contains 13 residues. CDR1 and CDR2 from the germline V gene are SQVTM and ANQGSEA. V shed 6 bases, J shed 3 bases, and the junction held 7 bases outside the gene matches. This clone has a handful of counts. What it binds is unknown. TCR beta library input comprised roughly 2 micrograms of genomic DNA from cryopreserved PBMCs. Notes on the study in general: Clonality increased at ibrutinib response and stayed stable in sustained remission. At progression, however, it fell back toward baseline.

This specimen was PBMCs, taken after 12 months of ibrutinib treatment. The receptor was isolated from a human donor with chronic lymphocytic leukemia. J is TRBJ1-2 and V is TRBV29-1, with 7 bases identical to TRBD1. In DNA form, the CDR3 reads TGCAGCGTGAACAGGGGAGGGTACTATGGCTACACCTTC. As protein: CSVNRGGYYGYTF.